This TCR beta chain is drawn from a study of identical twins. This clonotype was recorded only once. TCRdb itself ran the 5' RACE reads through MiXCR, one entry per CDR3 protein. Here the sample spans some 560,000 distinct CDR3 sequences, just under 10% being singletons. All donors were healthy, and all were Caucasian. The ends were cut back, 0 bases at V and 7 bases at J, with 16 bases in the middle. This CDR3 is 16 amino acids long. Germline V gene data show CDR1 as LGHNA and CDR2 as YNFKEQ. The sample was also linked to a second study, of yellow fever vaccine responses in identical twins.

The sequenced material came from PBMCs. The origin of this receptor is a woman aged 18-29 years in good health. This chain uses TRBV4-2 with TRBJ2-1; the D gene is possibly TRBD1 (6 bases). The CDR3 DNA is TGTGCCAGCAGCCAAGATAAAACAGGGAAGGGGAATGAGCAGTTCTTC. Protein: CASSQDKTGKGNEQFF.